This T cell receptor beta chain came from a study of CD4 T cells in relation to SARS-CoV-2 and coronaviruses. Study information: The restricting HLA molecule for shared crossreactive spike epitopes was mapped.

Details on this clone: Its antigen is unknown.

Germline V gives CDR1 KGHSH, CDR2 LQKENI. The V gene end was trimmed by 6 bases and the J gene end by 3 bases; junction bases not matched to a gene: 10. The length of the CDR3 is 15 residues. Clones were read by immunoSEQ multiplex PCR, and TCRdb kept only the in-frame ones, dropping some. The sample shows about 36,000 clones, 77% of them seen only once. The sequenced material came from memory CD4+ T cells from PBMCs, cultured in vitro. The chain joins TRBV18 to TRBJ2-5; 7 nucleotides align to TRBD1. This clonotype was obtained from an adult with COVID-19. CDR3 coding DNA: TGTGCCAGCTCCTCACGAACCGGGACAGAAGAGACCCAGTACTTC. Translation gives CASSSRTGTEETQYF. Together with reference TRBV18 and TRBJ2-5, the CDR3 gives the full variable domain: NAGVMQNPRHLVRRRGQEARLRCSPMKGHSHVYWYRQLPEEGLKFMVYLQKENIIDESGMPKERFSAEFPKEGPSILRIQQVVRGDSAAYFCASSSRTGTEETQYFGPGTRLLVL.